This T cell receptor beta chain was identified during a study of beta chain features in type 1 diabetes. As every portion of the isolated RNA was reverse transcribed, the sequencing read expressed TCRB transcripts. Sequenced by immunoSEQ multiplex PCR; TCRdb stores in-frame clones only, minus some. The repertoire holds roughly 230,000 clones, roughly a tenth seen once, with about 0.018% in the top ten. In the case of this clone: Its antigen is not identified.

General study points: The study found moderately but significantly shorter TCRB CDR3s in all four CD4+ subsets of Type 1 diabetes patients.

Sequencing was performed on naive CD4+ T cells from blood. This TCR was recovered from a man younger than 45 with type 1 diabetes.

The CDR3 sequence is CASSVRQASGELFF. The CDR3 nucleotides read TGTGCCAGCAGCGTAAGACAGGCCAGCGGGGAGCTGTTTTTT. This rearrangement joins TRBV9 to TRBJ2-2; possibly TRBD1 for D (6 bases). Germline CDR1 SGDLS, CDR2 YYNGEE. V was clipped by 1 base and J by 7 bases, with 11 bases between them. The CDR3 spans 14 residues.